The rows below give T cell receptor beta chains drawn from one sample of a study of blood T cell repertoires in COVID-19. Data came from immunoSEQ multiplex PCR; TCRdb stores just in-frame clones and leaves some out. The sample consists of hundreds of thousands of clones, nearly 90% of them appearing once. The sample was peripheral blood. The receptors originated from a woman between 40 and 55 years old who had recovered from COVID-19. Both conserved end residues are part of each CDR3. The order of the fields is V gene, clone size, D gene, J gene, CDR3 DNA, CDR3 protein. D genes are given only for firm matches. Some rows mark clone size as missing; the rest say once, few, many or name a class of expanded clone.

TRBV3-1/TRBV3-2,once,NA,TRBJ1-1,TGTGCCAGCACCCTCGGGAGTACTGAAGCTTTCTTT,CASTLGSTEAFF
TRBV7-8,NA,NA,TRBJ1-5,TGTGCCAGCAGCTCCTGGACACTTAGCAATCAGCCCCAGCATTTT,CASSSWTLSNQPQHF
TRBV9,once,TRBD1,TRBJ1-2,TGTGCCAGCAGCGTTACGGGACAGGGCAACTCTAACTATGGCTACACCTTC,CASSVTGQGNSNYGYTF
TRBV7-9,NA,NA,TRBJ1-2,TGTGCCAGCAGCTTCGGGGTTTTGGGCTACACCTTC,CASSFGVLGYTF
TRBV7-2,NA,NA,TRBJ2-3,TGTGCCAGCAGCCACAGGACTAAGGTGGGCCCAGATACGCAGTATTTT,CASSHRTKVGPDTQYF
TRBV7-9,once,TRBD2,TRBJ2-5,TGTGCCAGCAGCTTAACCCTAAGGACTAGCCTAGAGACCCAGTACTTC,CASSLTLRTSLETQYF
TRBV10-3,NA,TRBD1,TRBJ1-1,TGTGCCATCAGCCGACAGGGCATGAACACTGAAGCTTTCTTT,CAISRQGMNTEAFF
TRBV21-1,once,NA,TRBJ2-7,TGTGCCAGCAGCAAAGTAAGGGAGCTCTACGAGCAGTACTTC,CASSKVRELYEQYF
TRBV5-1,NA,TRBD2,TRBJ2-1,TGCGCCAGCAGCGCGCGAATAGCGGGAGGATCCTACAATGAGCAGTTCTTC,CASSARIAGGSYNEQFF
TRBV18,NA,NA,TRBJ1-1,TGTGCCAGCTCCCCAGAAGTCGGCACTGAAGCTTTCTTT,CASSPEVGTEAFF
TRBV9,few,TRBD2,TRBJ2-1,TGTGCCAGCAGCGTATTTAGCGGGACCAATGAGCAGTTCTTC,CASSVFSGTNEQFF
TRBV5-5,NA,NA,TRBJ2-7,TGTGCCAGCAGCTTGGGGGCAGGGCGGATTTCCTACGAGCAGTACTTC,CASSLGAGRISYEQYF